This TCR beta chain was identified in a study of blood T cell repertoires in COVID-19. Study-wide context: The United States, Italy and Spain provided the acute and convalescent COVID-19 samples. Sources were T cells, B-cell-depleted T cells, or PBMCs; the material itself was cDNA or gDNA.

Germline V gene data show CDR1 as MDHEN and CDR2 as SYDVKM. This CDR3 region has 11 residues. V was trimmed by 5 bases and J by 5 bases, leaving 7 bases between them. In the source study's methods: Amplification with reference gene primers provided the estimates of nucleated cell counts. Assay used: immunoSEQ multiplex PCR; TCRdb lists only in-frame clones, some missing. For V, J and clone size, that table is used; D and trimming come from the DNA. The repertoire holds tens of thousands of clones, with approximately 79% as singletons. The specimen was peripheral blood. This chain links TRBV28 with TRBJ2-7; no definite D call. The clonotype comes from a man between 70 and 80 years old with acute or convalescent COVID-19. The chain's CDR3 is CASSLKNEQYF. CDR3 DNA sequence: TGTGCCAGCAGTCTAAAAAACGAGCAGTACTTC.